These 28 T cell receptor beta chains were all obtained from the same sample, sequenced in a study of T cell responses to AZD1222 COVID-19 vaccine. The data were produced by immunoSEQ multiplex PCR, yet TCRdb's version contains in-frame clones alone and is incomplete. Of hundreds of thousands of clones in the sample, roughly 91% were seen once. Material: peripheral blood, obtained on day 0 of MenACWY control vaccination. Receptors originate from an adult in good health.

The rearrangement links TRBV9 to TRBJ1-3, with D possibly matching TRBD1 (5 bases). Looked up from germline, CDR1 is SGDLS and CDR2 is YYNGEE. The CDR3 consists of 18 residues. The ends were cut back, 2 bases at V and 0 bases at J, with 18 bases in the middle. CDR3 loop: CASSVTYGGVSSGNTIYF. Written as DNA, the CDR3 is TGTGCCAGCAGCGTCACTTACGGGGGGGTTAGCTCTGGAAACACCATATATTTT.

This chain uses TRBV6-5 with TRBJ2-1, with TRBD1 matching 11 bases. V gave up 7 bases and J gave up 8 bases; unmatched junction bases: 10. The CDR3 is 15 amino acids. Germline CDR1 and CDR2: MNHEY and SVGAGI. CDR3 sequence: CASMTPGTGGHEQFF. The CDR3 DNA follows: TGTGCCAGCATGACTCCCGGGACAGGGGGTCATGAGCAGTTCTTC.

Turning to this clone: One end of the junction fails to match germline, which may point to a read error. The rearrangement uses TRBV10-3 and TRBJ2-3; 8 bases fit TRBD2. The CDR3 contains 13 residues. In germline, CDR1 is ENHRY, CDR2 SYGVKD. CDR3 residues: CAISGTDGLATNF. CDR3 sequence (DNA): TGTGCCATCAGTGGTACGGATGGACTAGCTACGAATTTT.

In its sample, this clone was seen once. The chain has TRBV29-1 and TRBJ1-1, with D uncertain. V was pared by 2 bases and J by 0 bases, with 10 bases between. The CDR3 is made up of 14 amino acids. Germline loops: CDR1 SQVTM, CDR2 ANQGSEA. The CDR3 DNA sequence: TGCAGCGTTGAATGGAGATTCATGAACACTGAAGCTTTCTTT. It codes for CSVEWRFMNTEAFF.

The V and J genes are TRBV7-9 and TRBJ1-5; D call uncertain. The CDR3 runs to 16 residues. Germline V gene lookup returns CDR1 SEHNR and CDR2 FQNEAQ (reference sequence). Trimming shortened V by 3 bases and J by 2 bases, and 14 bases separated the two germline ends. CDR3 protein: CASSFTSGSGNQPQHF. CDR3 sequence (DNA): TGTGCCAGCAGCTTCACTTCGGGGTCTGGCAATCAGCCCCAGCATTTT.

The DNA of the CDR3 is TGTGCCAGCAGCGGGGGGGCGGGCAATCAGCCCCAGCATTTT. This gives the protein CASSGGAGNQPQHF. The chain employs TRBV9 and TRBJ1-5, with D tentatively TRBD1 (6 bases). Germline loops: CDR1 SGDLS, CDR2 YYNGEE. Trimming cost V 3 bases and J 2 bases, with 9 bases left between them. The CDR3 spans 14 residues.

The chain has TRBV6-6 and TRBJ1-1; D is unresolved. CDR1 is MNHNY, CDR2 SVGAGI, per germline (reference sequence). V lost 5 bases, J lost 2 bases, and 21 bases lay in between. The CDR3 extends over 17 amino acids. CDR3 loop: CASSLRSARTLNTEAFF. The CDR3 coding sequence is TGTGCCAGCAGTCTACGGTCCGCCCGGACCCTTAACACTGAAGCTTTCTTT.

For this clone: Distinct nucleotide sequences in the sample also encode this CDR3. The CDR3 coding sequence is TGTGCCAGCAGTTATACCGGGACCTTGAACACTGAAGCTTTCTTT. It codes for CASSYTGTLNTEAFF. V is TRBV6-5 and J is TRBJ1-1; a possible D gene is TRBD1 (5 bases). Trimming took 3 bases from V and 0 from J, leaving 11 bases between them. CDR1 and CDR2 from the germline V gene are MNHEY and SVGAGI. The CDR3 loop spans 15 amino acids.

J is TRBJ1-4 and V is TRBV28, with D hard to call. Per the germline V gene, CDR1 is MDHEN and CDR2 is SYDVKM. Trimming took 3 bases from V and 4 from J, leaving 18 bases between them. This CDR3 has 17 residues. As DNA, the CDR3 is TGTGCCAGCAGTTTTTCCACCGGAAGCAATCTTAATGAAAAACTGTTTTTT. It codes for CASSFSTGSNLNEKLFF.

The chain employs TRBV7-8 and TRBJ1-1, with D maybe TRBD1 (5 bases). Deletions cut 6 bases from V and 5 bases from J, with 10 bases between. The length of the CDR3 is 12 residues. Looked up from germline, CDR1 is SGHVS and CDR2 is FQNEAQ. The CDR3 DNA reads as TGTGCCAGCAGTGAGGGGAGGACTGAAGCTTTCTTT. This encodes CASSEGRTEAFF.

The chain carries TRBV6-5 and TRBJ2-7, with 10 bases identical to TRBD1. CDR3 size: 14 residues. CDR1 and CDR2 from the germline V gene are MNHEY and SVGAGI. Germline trimming cut 6 bases from V and 6 bases from J; bases unmatched to any gene: 8. The CDR3 is CASRGGTGVVEQYF. Written as DNA, the CDR3 is TGTGCCAGCAGGGGAGGGACAGGGGTGGTCGAGCAGTACTTC.

This clone is a singleton in its sample. This chain connects TRBV3-1 (or the pseudogene TRBV3-2) to TRBJ2-5; 7 bases fit TRBD2. Germline CDR1 and CDR2: LGHDT and YNNKEL (reference sequence). The CDR3 has 14 residues. The J segment lost 5 bases and the V segment lost 6 bases, leaving 9 bases of the junction unmatched. The CDR3 DNA follows: TGTGCCAGCAGGGTCGGCCTGCGGGAGGAGACCCAGTACTTC. It translates to CASRVGLREETQYF.

The chain is built from TRBV3-1 (or the pseudogene TRBV3-2) and TRBJ1-2, with D possibly matching TRBD1 (5 bases). The CDR3 loop spans 16 amino acids. Germline-derived CDR1 and CDR2 are LGHDT and YNNKEL (reference sequence). The V end was cut by 1 base, the J end by 0 bases, with 12 bases between. The CDR3 region has the DNA TGTGCCAGCAGCCAAGCCAGTACGGGGGCTAACTATGGCTACACCTTC. Residues: CASSQASTGANYGYTF.

The chain has TRBV2 and TRBJ1-6; the match to TRBD1 covers 9 bases. Germline V gene sequence: CDR1 SNHLY, CDR2 FYNNEI. V was clipped by 10 bases and J by 6 bases; unmatched bases: 7. The CDR3 spans 14 residues. The CDR3 here is CATLRDRANSPLHF. Here the CDR3 DNA reads TGTGCCACCCTCCGGGACAGGGCTAATTCACCCCTCCACTTT.

J is TRBJ2-1 and V is TRBV15; 9 nucleotides align to TRBD1. V lost 3 bases and J lost 4; bases outside the gene matches: 1. This CDR3 is built from 14 residues. Germline-derived CDR1 and CDR2 are LNHNV and YYDKDF (reference sequence). CDR3 region: CATSRTGGYNEQFF. The CDR3 nucleotides read TGTGCCACCAGCAGGACAGGGGGGTACAATGAGCAGTTCTTC.

This chain uses TRBV28 with TRBJ1-1; maybe TRBD1 (5 bases). The CDR3 runs 15 residues. Germline values: CDR1 MDHEN, CDR2 SYDVKM. V was clipped by 1 base and J by 4 bases, with 13 bases between them. The CDR3 spells CASSLSGGSITEAFF. CDR3 DNA: TGTGCCAGCAGTTTATCGGGGGGGTCTATCACTGAAGCTTTCTTT.

The chain links TRBV18 to TRBJ1-4; D is undetermined. CDR1 is KGHSH, CDR2 LQKENI, per germline. The CDR3 is 14 amino acids. Trimming took off 8 bases at V and 0 bases at J, with 10 bases between the two ends. Written as DNA, the CDR3 is TGTGCCAGCACTCCGGGTGCAACTAATGAAAAACTGTTTTTT. Its translation is CASTPGATNEKLFF.

The chain uses TRBV5-1 and TRBJ2-2; D not resolved. V was shortened by 1 base and J by 6 bases, with 13 bases between the two germline ends. The length of the CDR3 is 15 residues. Germline V CDR1 and CDR2: SGHRS, YFSETQ. The CDR3 is CASSLNAIYPGELFF. The CDR3 DNA sequence: TGCGCCAGCAGCTTGAACGCCATTTACCCCGGGGAGCTGTTTTTT.

For this clone: One junction end disagrees with the germline gene, perhaps due to a read error. The chain combines TRBV18 with TRBJ2-7; D remains ambiguous. Germline values: CDR1 KGHSH, CDR2 LQKENI. This CDR3 region has 14 residues. The CDR3: CTSSPAAASYEQYF. The CDR3 nucleotides read TGTACCAGCTCACCAGCCGCAGCGAGCTACGAGCAGTACTTC.

This clone came up once. The V gene is TRBV28, the J gene TRBJ1-1; 7 nucleotides agree with TRBD1. Germline CDR1 reads MDHEN; CDR2 reads SYDVKM. CDR3 length: 13 residues. The trim removed 5 bases at V and 7 bases at J, leaving 7 bases unmatched. DNA of the CDR3: TGTGCCAGCAGTGAAACAACAGGGGTTGAAGCTTTCTTT. This codes for CASSETTGVEAFF.

This chain connects TRBV6-5 to TRBJ1-1; 8 bases fit TRBD1. This CDR3 is built from 14 residues. Germline CDR1 MNHEY, CDR2 SVGAGI. V lost 7 bases, J lost 5 bases, and 9 bases stayed unmatched. Here the CDR3 reads CASKTGVLRTEAFF. The CDR3, as DNA: TGTGCCAGCAAGACAGGGGTTCTGAGGACTGAAGCTTTCTTT.

The chain joins TRBV5-6 to TRBJ2-1, with D perhaps matching TRBD1 or TRBD2 (5 bases each). CDR3 size: 15 residues. Trimming removed 6 bases at V and 5 bases at J, with 18 bases between. Germline V lookup: CDR1 SGHDT, CDR2 YYEEEE. As DNA, the CDR3 is TGTGCCAGCATCACTTTGGGGGACCTCCACAATGAGCAGTTCTTC. Its translation is CASITLGDLHNEQFF.

There are a few counts of this clone. The chain combines TRBV7-9 with TRBJ1-4, with no clear D. The V gene's germline CDR1 is SEHNR and CDR2 FQNEAQ (reference sequence). The CDR3 contains 16 residues. V lost 2 bases, J lost 5 bases, and 15 bases lay in between. In DNA, the CDR3 is TGTGCCAGCAGCTTAAACCCCCGCGCTAGGAATGAAAAACTGTTTTTT. This sequence encodes CASSLNPRARNEKLFF. The variable domain in full, completed from reference TRBV7-9 and TRBJ1-4, reads DTGVSQNPRHKITKRGQNVTFRCDPISEHNRLYWYRQTLGQGPEFLTYFQNEAQLEKSRLLSDRFSAERPKGSFSTLEIQRTEQGDSAMYLCASSLNPRARNEKLFFGSGTQLSVL.

V usage is TRBV5-4 and J usage is TRBJ2-7; 16 bases match TRBD2. This CDR3 spans 17 amino acids. V lost 4 bases and J lost 4; bases outside the gene matches: 8. Germline V gives CDR1 SGHNT, CDR2 YYREEE (reference sequence). The CDR3 loop is CASSPGTSGGARYEQYF. The CDR3, as DNA: TGTGCCAGCAGCCCCGGGACTAGCGGGGGGGCCAGATACGAGCAGTACTTC. The complete variable domain, with remaining parts taken from reference TRBV5-4 and TRBJ2-7, reads ETGVTQSPTHLIKTRGQQVTLRCSSQSGHNTVSWYQQALGQGPQFIFQYYREEENGRGNFPPRFSGLQFPNYSSELNVNALELDDSALYLCASSPGTSGGARYEQYFGPGTRLTVT.

The chain employs TRBV7-9 and TRBJ1-6; no clear D. Germline values: CDR1 SEHNR, CDR2 FQNEAQ (reference sequence). V was clipped by 1 base and J by 5 bases, with 9 bases between them. The CDR3 extends over 15 amino acids. CDR3 in amino acids: CASSLVSRDNSPLHF. The CDR3 coding sequence is TGTGCCAGCAGCTTAGTAAGTCGAGATAATTCACCCCTCCACTTT.

The chain carries TRBV12-3 or TRBV12-4 and TRBJ1-5; D gene unclear. CDR3 length: 13 residues. V lost 0 bases to trimming and J lost 6 bases, with 6 bases between them. CDR3 in DNA: TGTGCCAGCAGTTTAGCGCTAGGTCAGCCCCAGCATTTT. This translates into CASSLALGQPQHF.

The chain recombines TRBV7-3 with TRBJ1-1; D not resolved. Germline CDR1 and CDR2: SGHTA and FQGTGA. The CDR3 sequence is 14 residues long. Trimming stripped 4 bases from V and 4 bases from J, with 13 bases between. CDR3 coding DNA: TGTGCCAGCAGCTCAGCGGATGGAACCACTGAAGCTTTCTTT. Its protein is CASSSADGTTEAFF.

The DNA of the CDR3 is TGTGCCAGCAGTTTTGAGGGAAACCAGCCCCAGCATTTT. This gives the protein CASSFEGNQPQHF. J is TRBJ1-5 and V is TRBV12-3 or TRBV12-4; D not resolved. The CDR3 covers 13 residues. The V end was cut by 3 bases, the J end by 7 bases, with 10 bases between.